This T cell receptor (beta chain) was recorded in a study of T cell responses to AZD1222 COVID-19 vaccine. Trimming stripped 6 bases from V and 2 bases from J, with 16 bases between. In germline, CDR1 is SNHLY, CDR2 FYNNEI. The CDR3 is made up of 15 amino acids. The repertoire was sequenced with immunoSEQ multiplex PCR; TCRdb's copy has only in-frame clones and lacks some. The sample carries about 170,000 clones, over 85% recorded once. The TCR comes from an adult in good health. This chain connects TRBV2 to TRBJ1-1, with no clear D. The sequenced sample was peripheral blood, obtained on day 0 of AZD1222 vaccination. The CDR3 is CASSRRARQNTEAFF. CDR3 sequence (DNA): TGTGCCAGCAGCCGCCGGGCCCGACAAAACACTGAAGCTTTCTTT.